The 20 T cell receptor beta chains reported below all come from one sample, sequenced in a study of blood T cell repertoires in COVID-19. Assay: immunoSEQ multiplex PCR; the TCRdb copy retains only in-frame clones and omits some. The table lists 330,000 or so clones, around 87% of them singletons. Sequenced input: PBMCs or T cells enriched from blood (not recorded which). The receptor source for this set is a man aged 35-49 years in a cohort exposed to, infected with or recovered from COVID-19 (not recorded which).

The V call is TRBV7-6, the J call TRBJ2-7; 8 bases are shared with TRBD1. Germline trimming cut 6 bases from V and 4 bases from J; bases unmatched to any gene: 5. The CDR3 length is 13 residues. Germline V lookup: CDR1 SGHVS, CDR2 FNYEAQ. CDR3 sequence reads: CASRQGASYEQYF. In DNA form, the CDR3 reads TGTGCCAGCAGGCAGGGGGCGTCATACGAGCAGTACTTC.

J is TRBJ2-1 and V is TRBV12-2; no DNA check was done on the table's D call, TRBD2. TRBV12-2 is deemed a pseudogene. This CDR3 is built from 13 residues. CDR3 DNA sequence: TGTGCAAGTCGCGCGGCCATCGACAATGAGCAGTTCTTC. Its translation: CASRAAIDNEQFF.

The V gene is TRBV18, the J gene TRBJ2-1, with 9 positions matching TRBD1. CDR1 is KGHSH, CDR2 LQKENI, per germline. V dropped 1 base and J dropped 5; count of bases not matched to a gene: 6. This CDR3 comprises 16 residues. The CDR3 sequence: CASSPRIGQGNNEQFF. CDR3 nucleotide sequence: TGTGCCAGCTCACCACGGATCGGACAGGGGAACAATGAGCAGTTCTTC.

This chain connects TRBV7-9 to TRBJ2-3; no clear D. The CDR3 is 13 residues long. Per the germline V gene, CDR1 is SEHNR and CDR2 is FQNEAQ (reference sequence). V shed 0 bases and J shed 5 bases, with 6 bases lying between them. CDR3 in DNA: TGTGCCAGCAGCTTAGCGCTAAAAGATACGCAGTATTTT. It codes for CASSLALKDTQYF.

V gene TRBV3-1 (or the pseudogene TRBV3-2) combines with J gene TRBJ2-7; 10 bases align to TRBD1. Unmatched junction bases numbered 7, after V lost 1 base and J lost 7 bases. The CDR3 is 15 residues long. From germline, CDR1 is LGHDT and CDR2 YNNKEL (reference sequence). The CDR3 coding sequence is TGTGCCAGCAGCCAAGCCGGGACAGGGGTGCTTGAGCAGTACTTC. Residues: CASSQAGTGVLEQYF.

The CDR3 region has the DNA TGTGCCAGCAGCCAGGGACAGGGGCGAAGCACTGAAGCTTTCTTT. Amino acid sequence: CASSQGQGRSTEAFF. The genes are TRBV3-1 (or the pseudogene TRBV3-2) and TRBJ1-1; TRBD1 matches 10 bases. Germline CDR1 reads LGHDT; CDR2 reads YNNKEL (reference sequence). Unmatched junction bases numbered 5, after V lost 3 bases and J lost 4 bases. The CDR3 runs to 15 residues.

V and J are TRBV5-1 and TRBJ1-1; D remains unclear. Germline values: CDR1 SGHRS, CDR2 YFSETQ. The V gene lost 4 bases and the J gene lost 4 bases, with 11 bases spanning the gap. CDR3 length equals 13 residues. CDR3 DNA sequence: TGCGCCAGCAGCCTAGGAGGTCCCACTGAAGCTTTCTTT. The encoded protein is CASSLGGPTEAFF. Looking up the rest from reference TRBV5-1 and TRBJ1-1 gives the full variable domain: KAGVTQTPRYLIKTRGQQVTLSCSPISGHRSVSWYQQTPGQGLQFLFEYFSETQRNKGNFPGRFSGRQFSNSRSEMNVSTLELGDSALYLCASSLGGPTEAFFGQGTRLTVV.

The gene calls are TRBV18 and TRBJ2-1; D perhaps matches TRBD2 (6 bases). This CDR3 is built from 16 residues. Germline loops: CDR1 KGHSH, CDR2 LQKENI. Between the trimmed V and J ends, which lost 1 base and 0 bases, there was a span of 10 bases. CDR3 in amino acids: CASSPLGLSSYNEQFF. CDR3 DNA sequence: TGTGCCAGCTCACCACTGGGACTGAGCTCCTACAATGAGCAGTTCTTC. The full variable domain, its missing parts supplied by reference TRBV18 and TRBJ2-1, is NAGVMQNPRHLVRRRGQEARLRCSPMKGHSHVYWYRQLPEEGLKFMVYLQKENIIDESGMPKERFSAEFPKEGPSILRIQQVVRGDSAAYFCASSPLGLSSYNEQFFGPGTRLTVL.

The chain is built from TRBV19 and TRBJ2-7; TRBD2 agrees at 13 bases. The CDR3 has 17 residues. J was trimmed by 2 bases and V by 5 bases; bases with no gene match: 9. CDR1 is LNHDA, CDR2 SQIVND, per germline (reference sequence). This CDR3 is CASSLTWTSGRTYEQYF. CDR3 in DNA: TGTGCCAGTAGTCTTACCTGGACTAGCGGGAGAACCTACGAGCAGTACTTC. The entire variable domain, with the rest obtained from reference TRBV19 and TRBJ2-7, is as follows: DGGITQSPKYLFRKEGQNVTLSCEQNLNHDAMYWYRQDPGQGLRLIYYSQIVNDFQKGDIAEGYSVSREKKESFPLTVTSAQKNPTAFYLCASSLTWTSGRTYEQYFGPGTRLTVT.

The genes are TRBV6-5 and TRBJ1-1; 9 bases are a match to TRBD1. The CDR3 runs to 14 residues. CDR1 and CDR2 from the germline V gene are MNHEY and SVGAGI. V lost 6 bases and J lost 3; bases outside the gene matches: 5. The CDR3, as DNA: TGTGCCAGCAGCTACAGGGGGCAGGACACTGAAGCTTTCTTT. It translates to CASSYRGQDTEAFF.

The chain joins TRBV3-1 (or the pseudogene TRBV3-2) to TRBJ2-1, with TRBD2 matching over 10 bases. The trim removed 4 bases at V and 8 bases at J, leaving 8 bases unmatched. Germline assignment: CDR1 LGHDT and CDR2 YNNKEL (reference sequence). CDR3 length: 15 amino acids. The CDR3 loop is CASSRLAGESDEQFF. CDR3 bases: TGTGCCAGCAGCCGGCTAGCGGGAGAATCAGATGAGCAGTTCTTC.

This clone showed up just once. This chain links TRBV4-2 with TRBJ1-1; weak D call: TRBD1 (6 bases). Germline CDR1 LGHNA, CDR2 YNFKEQ. V gave up 4 bases and J gave up 1 base, with 13 bases separating them. The CDR3 loop spans 15 amino acids. The CDR3 is CASSRTGTTNTEAFF. The CDR3 region has the DNA TGTGCCAGCAGCCGAACCGGGACAACGAACACTGAAGCTTTCTTT.

This clone was picked up a small number of times. This chain's CDR3 is CASSKGTAGATRFTYNEQFF. CDR3 nucleotides: TGTGCCAGCAGCAAAGGGACAGCGGGAGCTACCCGATTCACCTACAATGAGCAGTTCTTC. The rearrangement uses TRBV21-1 and TRBJ2-1; TRBD2, as called in the table, went unchecked against the DNA. TRBV21-1 is annotated as a pseudogene. This CDR3 comprises 20 residues.

CDR3: CASSFSGVTGNEQFF. The CDR3, as DNA: TGTGCCAGCAGCTTCAGCGGGGTTACGGGCAATGAGCAGTTCTTC. J is TRBJ2-1 and V is TRBV7-2; 7 nucleotides agree with TRBD2. The CDR3 runs 15 residues. Trimming took 3 bases from V and 6 from J; bases not matched to a gene: 8. The V gene's germline CDR1 is SGHTA and CDR2 FQGNSA.

The V gene is TRBV5-1, the J gene TRBJ2-7; 10 bases agree with TRBD1. Germline V CDR1 and CDR2: SGHRS, YFSETQ. Trimming at V came to 4 bases and at J to 4 bases, leaving 5 bases not matched to a gene. The CDR3 loop spans 14 amino acids. In DNA, the CDR3 is TGCGCCAGCAGCATCGGGACAGGGGTTTACGAGCAGTACTTC. Its translation: CASSIGTGVYEQYF.

The rearrangement joins TRBV7-2 to TRBJ2-3, with 7 bases matching TRBD2. Germline loops: CDR1 SGHTA, CDR2 FQGNSA. The CDR3 runs to 14 residues. The trim removed 5 bases at V and 2 bases at J, leaving 4 bases unmatched. The chain's CDR3 is CASSPSGITDTQYF. CDR3 nucleotide sequence: TGTGCCAGCAGCCCCAGCGGGATCACAGATACGCAGTATTTT.

The V call is TRBV28, the J call TRBJ1-2; 8 positions agree with TRBD1. Per germline, CDR1 MDHEN and CDR2 SYDVKM. V trimming: 4 bases; J trimming: 2 bases; junction bases outside the gene matches: 12. This CDR3 spans 17 amino acids. Here the CDR3 DNA reads TGTGCCAGCAGTTCCAACCACGTGACAGGGGACAACTATGGCTACACCTTC. Protein: CASSSNHVTGDNYGYTF.

This chain links TRBV29-1 with TRBJ2-1; 10 nucleotides align to TRBD2. Germline CDR1 reads SQVTM; CDR2 reads ANQGSEA. The CDR3 covers 14 residues. The ends lost 7 bases at V and 9 bases at J; junction bases unmatched: 12. The CDR3 DNA sequence: TGCAGCGGAGGAGCGGGAGGGGTGAGAAGTGAGCAGTTCTTC. It encodes CSGGAGGVRSEQFF.

The chain joins TRBV6-5 to TRBJ2-7; D may be TRBD2 (5 bases). The germline CDR1 and CDR2 sequences are MNHEY and SVGAGI. Trimming stripped 8 bases from V and 2 bases from J, with 16 bases between. The CDR3 runs to 14 residues. CDR3 sequence: CASLYGGETYEQYF. For the CDR3, the DNA is TGTGCCAGCCTGTACGGAGGCGAGACCTACGAGCAGTACTTC.

The chain combines TRBV27 with TRBJ1-3; 7 nucleotides agree with TRBD1. The V gene's germline CDR1 is MNHEY and CDR2 SMNVEV (reference sequence). V lost 5 bases, J lost 0 bases, and 4 bases stayed unmatched. The CDR3 length is 15 residues. DNA of the CDR3: TGTGCCAGCAGTCAGGACAGGCGCTCTGGAAACACCATATATTTT. Its protein is CASSQDRRSGNTIYF.